The present entry profiles one T cell receptor beta chain with its context. These data belong to a study of control samples from healthy donors and cancer patients. Only in-frame clones appear in the TCRdb table, and some are missing; sequencing was by immunoSEQ multiplex PCR. Here the sample spans about 89,000 clones, 85% to 90% being singletons. Germline values: CDR1 SGHRS, CDR2 YFSETQ. The CDR3 contains 14 residues. With 7 bases clipped from V and 9 bases from J, the junction kept 11 bases outside the gene matches. The TCR sequence derives from a middle-aged woman in good health. Sequencing was done on a sample of blood. J is TRBJ2-1 and V is TRBV5-1; 9 nucleotides align to TRBD2. CDR3 in DNA: TGCGCCAGCTCCCCGGGAGCGGGGGGTGGTGAGCAGTTCTTC. Translated: CASSPGAGGGEQFF.